This T cell receptor beta chain was sequenced during a study of metastatic and nonmetastatic thyroid tumors. Study as a whole: The study looked at repertoires side by side in blood and in tumor or nodule tissue from malignant and benign thyroid patients.

The sample holds a few counts of this clone. The CDR3 is 16 amino acids. Germline-derived CDR1 and CDR2 are SGHRS and YFSETQ. The J segment lost 5 bases and the V segment lost 0 bases, leaving 4 bases of the junction unmatched. Every patient was untreated before thyroid surgery. Authors' data handling: The study took CDR3 differences across clinicopathological groups and made a distant-metastasis classifier for papillary thyroid cancer from them. TCRdb re-called the PCR reads through MiXCR. Clone size and V and J calls follow TCRdb, not the original study. The table records over 12,000 clones, over 25% of them present only once.

The receptor comes from a female donor with papillary thyroid cancer or a benign thyroid nodule (not recorded which). Some clones in this sample may be carry-over from other donors' samples. The rearrangement uses TRBV5-1 and TRBJ2-2, with 10 bases identical to TRBD1. Sequencing was performed on tumor tissue. CDR3 in amino acids: CASSLAGTGETGELFF. DNA of the CDR3: TGCGCCAGCAGCTTGGCCGGGACAGGGGAAACCGGGGAGCTGTTTTTT. Full variable domain (outside the CDR3, taken from reference TRBV5-1 and TRBJ2-2): KAGVTQTPRYLIKTRGQQVTLSCSPISGHRSVSWYQQTPGQGLQFLFEYFSETQRNKGNFPGRFSGRQFSNSRSEMNVSTLELGDSALYLCASSLAGTGETGELFFGEGSRLTVL.